This T cell receptor (beta chain) was observed in a study of tumor-infiltrating lymphocytes in primary liver carcinoma (TCRdb year 2017). Background for the entire study: Of the five patients, three men and two women aged 30 to 69 years, four had hepatocellular carcinoma and one had combined HCC and intrahepatic cholangiocarcinoma. The five patients had tumors staged T1-T3 N0M0, with maximum diameters ranging from roughly 4.2 to 11 cm. Roughly 3.5 to 7.5 million productive TCRbeta reads were obtained per sample, and no significant difference in read depth was found between tissue types. Across five regions of each liver tumor, along with adjacent normal tissue and blood, the study brought together TCRbeta repertoire sequencing, expression microarrays and whole-exome sequencing. TCRbeta repertoire sequencing covered 35 specimens from 5 patients: 25 or so tumor regions, 5 adjacent noncancerous liver tissues and 5 peripheral blood samples. The roughly 27 tumor region samples were profiled with Agilent mRNA microarrays so that TCRbeta repertoire diversity could be related to the local molecular phenotype. Technical replicate repertoires showed high reproducibility, with mean shared-clone rates roughly 0.87 and correlation coefficients above 0.95.

Without any cell sorting, total RNA and DNA were extracted together from about 19-30 mg of bulk tissue using the AllPrep DNA/RNA mini kit. Between late 2015 and early 2016, about 5 patients in China with histopathologically diagnosed primary liver carcinoma had their tumors surgically resected. Patients had chronic HBV infection and were treatment-naive at sampling. Each tumor was sampled at five spatially separated regions: the tumor centre plus the superior, inferior, left-lateral and right-lateral poles. Histological examination found more than 80% viable tumor cells in every tumor sample. Fresh tumor and adjacent tissue pieces were bisected, with one half stored in RNAlater at -80 degrees C and the other half sent for histology. Using a constant-region primer and ProtoScript II reverse transcriptase, TCRbeta-specific cDNA was reverse-transcribed from about 540 ng total RNA. TCRbeta libraries were built with three nested multiplex PCR rounds, a slightly modified ARM-PCR procedure. The first two PCR rounds used multiplex TRBV1-TRBV30 forward primers with a Cbeta reverse primer, each for approximately 9 cycles. Sample barcodes and Illumina adapters were added in a final 25-cycle PCR using Deep VentR polymerase. Before sequencing, amplicons of 200-500 bp were purified from gel using a QIAquick gel extraction kit. The TCRbeta amplicons were sequenced with 250-bp paired-end reads on an Illumina HiSeq 2500. Per the original workflow: Trimmomatic v0.33 was used to quality-trim the reads, and FLASH v1.2.11 was used to merge paired reads so that full CDR3 sequences could be recovered. MiGEC v1.2.1b assigned V, D and J germline segments to the rearranged TCRbeta sequences. Clonotype statistics and Shannon-Wiener diversity indices were calculated with VDJtools v1.0.0. To cut down on sampling bias, every analysis after diversity analysis relied on just the 250 most abundant clonotypes from each sample. TCRdb took the public reads, trimmed them with fastp at Q25, ran MiXCR for clone calling and kept in-frame beta chains. One record per CDR3 amino acid sequence lists the most common genes and DNA. In this record, the V and J calls reflect TCRdb's handling and not the investigators' own analysis. The sample table contains tens of thousands of distinct CDR3 sequences; only one count was recorded for roughly 70% of them. In total, the top ten clones hold around 60% of the sample.

Broader findings and caveats from the paper: Comparison of CD4+ and CD8+ T cell repertoires was precluded by the use of bulk unsorted samples. A significantly larger repertoire fraction was made up by the top 250 clones in tumors than in blood (p = 0.039). Only five or six patients were included in the study, and the authors note that the findings should be validated in a larger study. Only about 8-24% of top clones were present in all five regions of a tumor, suggesting spatial heterogeneity of tumor-infiltrating T cells. Pairs of tumor regions showed greater repertoire overlap (mean around 35%) than tumor-adjacent pairs (roughly 17%) or tumor-blood pairs (approximately 15%), which is consistent with antigen-driven expansion. Because only the TCR beta chain was sequenced and unpaired alpha chains were not captured, true repertoire diversity is likely underestimated.

As for this clonotype: Its antigen has not been determined. No base quality information exists; no much larger clone differs at one position.

For CDR1 and CDR2, the germline V gene lists SQVTM and ANQGSEA. From the cysteine up to the phenylalanine, the CDR3 has a length of 11 residues. Of all the DNA, just the CDR3 is kept, 33 bases in frame from base 1. The V and J ends are trimmed by 4 bases and 5 bases, leaving 8 bases between them. This receptor was obtained from a man aged 40-50 years with primary liver carcinoma and hepatitis B virus infection. Sequencing used liver tumor tissue from sampling region 2. This specimen's cell subset or site label, interpreted: tumor region T2, inferior pole. The sequence joins TRBV29-1 to TRBJ1-2; there is no confident call for the D gene. The CDR3 region: CSVVREYGYTF. The DNA is as follows: TGCAGCGTTGTAAGAGAATATGGCTACACCTTC.